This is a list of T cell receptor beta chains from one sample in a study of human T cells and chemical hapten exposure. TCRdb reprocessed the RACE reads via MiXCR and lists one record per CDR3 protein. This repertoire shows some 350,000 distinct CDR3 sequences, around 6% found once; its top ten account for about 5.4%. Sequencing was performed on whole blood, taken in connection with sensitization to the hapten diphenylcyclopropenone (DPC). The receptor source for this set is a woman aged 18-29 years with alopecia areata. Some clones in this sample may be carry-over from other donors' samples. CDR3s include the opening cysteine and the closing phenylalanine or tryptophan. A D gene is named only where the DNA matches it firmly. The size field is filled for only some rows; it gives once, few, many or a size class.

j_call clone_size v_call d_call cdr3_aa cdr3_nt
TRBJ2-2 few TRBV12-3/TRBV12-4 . CASSLSGALSAGELFF TGTGCCAGCAGTTTGTCAGGGGCCTTGTCAGCCGGGGAGCTGTTTTTT
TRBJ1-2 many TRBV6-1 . CASIGWTAGGYTF TGTGCCAGCATAGGGTGGACGGCTGGTGGCTACACCTTC
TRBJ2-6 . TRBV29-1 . CSVSGTDSGANVLTF TGCAGCGTTTCCGGGACGGACTCTGGGGCCAACGTCCTGACTTTC
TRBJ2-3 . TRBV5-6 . CASSLAGAWGTDTQYF TGTGCCAGCAGCTTGGCAGGGGCGTGGGGCACAGATACGCAGTATTTT
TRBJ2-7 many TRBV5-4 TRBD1 CASSQDRASSYEQYF TGTGCCAGCAGCCAGGACAGGGCGAGCTCCTACGAGCAGTACTTC
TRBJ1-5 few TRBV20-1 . CSARQLYSNQPQHF TGCAGTGCTCGACAGCTTTATAGCAATCAGCCCCAGCATTTT
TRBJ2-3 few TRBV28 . CASSFPGPATDTQYF TGTGCCAGCAGTTTCCCCGGGCCCGCGACAGATACGCAGTATTTT
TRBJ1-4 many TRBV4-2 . CASSQVRGTNEKLFF TGTGCCAGCAGCCAAGTAAGGGGCACTAATGAAAAACTGTTTTTT
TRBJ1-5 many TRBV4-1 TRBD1 CASSPSRQGGFFSNQPQHF TGCGCCAGCAGCCCTTCCCGACAAGGGGGCTTTTTTAGCAATCAGCCCCAGCATTTT
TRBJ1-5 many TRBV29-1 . CSETRASKRGNQPQHF TGCAGCGAGACCCGGGCCTCTAAACGGGGCAATCAGCCCCAGCATTTT
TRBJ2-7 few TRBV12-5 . CASGLEYEQYF TGTGCTAGTGGTTTGGAATACGAGCAGTACTTC
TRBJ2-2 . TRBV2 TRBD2 CASSEQGLAAGELFF TGTGCCAGCAGTGAACAGGGACTAGCGGCCGGGGAGCTGTTTTTT
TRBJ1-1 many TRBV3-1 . CASSQEIRQMNTEAFF TGTGCCAGCAGCCAAGAGATACGACAGATGAACACTGAAGCTTTCTTT
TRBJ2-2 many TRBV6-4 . CASSDSYSTTGELFF TGTGCCAGCAGTGACTCTTACTCCACCACCGGGGAGCTGTTTTTT
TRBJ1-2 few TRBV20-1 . CSASPGHYGYTF TGCAGTGCTAGTCCCGGGCACTATGGCTACACCTTC
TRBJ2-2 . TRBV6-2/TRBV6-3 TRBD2 CASSSGLAGTGELFF TGTGCCAGCAGCTCGGGACTAGCGGGGACCGGGGAGCTGTTTTTT
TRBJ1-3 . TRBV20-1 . CSAAGAPSFSGNTIYF TGCAGTGCTGCCGGGGCACCTTCCTTCTCTGGAAACACCATATATTTT
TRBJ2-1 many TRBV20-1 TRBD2 CSARDTGGYNEQFF TGCAGTGCTAGAGACACGGGGGGGTACAATGAGCAGTTCTTC
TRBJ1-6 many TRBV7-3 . CASSPGDLDSPLHF TGTGCCAGCAGCCCGGGGGACTTGGACTCACCCCTCCACTTT
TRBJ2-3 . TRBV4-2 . CASSQESLLKADTQYF TGTGCCAGCAGCCAAGAAAGCTTGCTAAAGGCAGATACGCAGTATTTT
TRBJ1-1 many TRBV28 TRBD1 CASSSLTGEYGEAFF TGTGCCAGCAGTTCTCTGACAGGGGAGTATGGTGAAGCTTTCTTT
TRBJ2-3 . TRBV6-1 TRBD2 CASSRGSPPGLARTDTQYF TGTGCCAGCAGTCGTGGATCTCCACCGGGACTAGCCCGCACAGATACGCAGTATTTT
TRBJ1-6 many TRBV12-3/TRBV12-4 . CASSTQGFSPLHF TGTGCCAGCAGTACACAGGGTTTCTCACCCCTCCACTTT
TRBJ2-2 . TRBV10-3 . CAISEGQGHRELFF TGTGCCATCAGTGAGGGGCAGGGACACAGGGAGCTGTTTTTT
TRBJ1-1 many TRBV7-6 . CASSLGGGEAFF TGTGCCAGCAGCTTAGGAGGGGGGGAAGCTTTCTTT
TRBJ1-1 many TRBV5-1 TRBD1 CASRSEGAKYTEAFF TGCGCCAGCAGGTCAGAGGGGGCTAAGTACACTGAAGCTTTCTTT
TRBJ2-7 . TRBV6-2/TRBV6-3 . CASTPGTAPSYEQYF TGTGCCAGCACACCTGGGACCGCTCCCTCCTACGAGCAGTACTTC
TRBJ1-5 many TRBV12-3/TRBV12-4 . CASRVTNQPQHF TGTGCCAGCAGAGTTACAAATCAGCCCCAGCATTTT
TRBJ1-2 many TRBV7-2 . CASSLVKGTYGYTF TGTGCCAGCAGCTTAGTAAAGGGGACCTATGGCTACACCTTC
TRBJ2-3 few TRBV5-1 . CASSLVAGSPDTQYF TGCGCCAGCAGCTTGGTGGCGGGGTCGCCAGATACGCAGTATTTT
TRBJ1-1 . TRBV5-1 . CASSHPGAGTTEAFF TGCGCCAGCAGCCACCCTGGGGCAGGGACCACTGAAGCTTTCTTT
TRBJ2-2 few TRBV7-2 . CASSLVYRGLGELFF TGTGCCAGCAGCTTAGTCTATCGAGGGCTGGGGGAGCTGTTTTTT
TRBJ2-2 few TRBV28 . CASSLNSPRTGELFF TGTGCCAGCAGTTTAAACTCCCCCCGCACCGGGGAGCTGTTTTTT